This T cell receptor (beta chain) is drawn from a study of T cell changes during pregnancy in multiple sclerosis. This clone came up once. The CDR3 is 15 amino acids. Trimming removed 1 base from V and 5 bases from J, with 12 bases in between. Germline V gene sequence: CDR1 MGHRA, CDR2 YSYEKL. Method: immunoSEQ multiplex PCR; TCRdb's copy keeps in-frame clones and lacks some. The profile shows some 70,000 clones, roughly 91% of them singletons. The sample here was CD8+ T cells from peripheral blood mononuclear cells, taken before pregnancy. This chain joins TRBV4-1 and TRBJ1-5; D is ambiguous. The TCR sequence derives from a female donor with multiple sclerosis, enrolled in a pregnancy study. This CDR3 reads CASSQVFNEDQPQHF. CDR3 DNA: TGCGCCAGCAGCCAAGTTTTCAATGAGGATCAGCCCCAGCATTTT.